This TCR beta chain was identified in a study of cytomegalovirus exposure and HLA in healthy donors. Study at large: Both the 120 validation repertoires and the approximately 700 first-cohort repertoires used the same platform, as reported by a later analysis. Points from the study as a whole: In vitro experiments confirmed that three CMV-associated chains were specific for CMV antigens. A classifier reportedly called cytomegalovirus status with high sensitivity and specificity. Usually a TCR sequence was rare, but some public TCRs were found in many donors.

In regard to this clone: The target antigen is unknown.

Some clones are missing from TCRdb's copy, which holds only in-frame ones; the method was immunoSEQ multiplex PCR. The sample contains under 200,000 clones, about nine tenths of which appear only once. The sequence was collected from a woman aged 18-35 years in good health and CMV-seropositive. Sequenced sample: PBMCs.

The CDR3 sequence: CASSWGSGMNGELFF. In DNA, the CDR3 is TGTGCCAGCAGTTGGGGTAGCGGGATGAACGGGGAGCTGTTTTTT. This chain uses TRBV27 with TRBJ2-2, with 8 bases aligning to TRBD2. CDR3 size: 15 residues. Germline V gene lookup returns CDR1 MNHEY and CDR2 SMNVEV (reference sequence). Unmatched junction bases numbered 8, after V lost 4 bases and J lost 7 bases.